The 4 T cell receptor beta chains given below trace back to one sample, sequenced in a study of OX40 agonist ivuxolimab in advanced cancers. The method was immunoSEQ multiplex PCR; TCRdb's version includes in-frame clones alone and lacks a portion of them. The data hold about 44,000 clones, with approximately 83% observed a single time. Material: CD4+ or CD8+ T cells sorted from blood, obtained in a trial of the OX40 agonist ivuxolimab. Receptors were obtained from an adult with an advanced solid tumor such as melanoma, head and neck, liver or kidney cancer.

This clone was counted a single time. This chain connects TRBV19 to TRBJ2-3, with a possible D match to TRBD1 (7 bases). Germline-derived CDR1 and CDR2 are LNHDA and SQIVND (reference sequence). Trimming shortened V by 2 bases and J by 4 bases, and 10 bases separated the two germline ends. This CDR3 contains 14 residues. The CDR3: CASSIQGGSDTQYF. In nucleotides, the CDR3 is TGTGCCAGTAGTATACAGGGGGGATCAGATACGCAGTATTTT.

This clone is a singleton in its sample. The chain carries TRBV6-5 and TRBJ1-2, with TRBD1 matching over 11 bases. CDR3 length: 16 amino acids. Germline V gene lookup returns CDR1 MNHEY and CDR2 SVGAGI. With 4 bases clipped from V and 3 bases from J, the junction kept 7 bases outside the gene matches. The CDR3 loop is CASSSRTGGIDYGYTF. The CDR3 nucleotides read TGTGCCAGCAGTTCAAGGACAGGGGGCATCGACTATGGCTACACCTTC.

The CDR3: CASSYATNGGYGYTF. In nucleotides, the CDR3 is TGTGCCAGCAGTTACGCGACCAACGGTGGCTATGGCTACACCTTC. The chain has TRBV6-5 and TRBJ1-2; D gene unclear. The CDR3 loop spans 15 amino acids. Trimming took 2 bases from V and 4 from J, leaving 14 bases between them. Germline assignment: CDR1 MNHEY and CDR2 SVGAGI.

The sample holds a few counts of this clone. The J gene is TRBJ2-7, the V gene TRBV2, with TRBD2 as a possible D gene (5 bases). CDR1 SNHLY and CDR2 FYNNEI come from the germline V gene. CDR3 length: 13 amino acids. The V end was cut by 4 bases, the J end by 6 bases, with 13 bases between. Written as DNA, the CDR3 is TGTGCCAGCAGTGTGTTGGGTGGAGGCGAGCAGTACTTC. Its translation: CASSVLGGGEQYF. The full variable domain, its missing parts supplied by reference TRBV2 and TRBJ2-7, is EPEVTQTPSHQVTQMGQEVILRCVPISNHLYFYWYRQILGQKVEFLVSFYNNEISEKSEIFDDQFSVERPDGSNFTLKIRSTKLEDSAMYFCASSVLGGGEQYFGPGTRLTVT.